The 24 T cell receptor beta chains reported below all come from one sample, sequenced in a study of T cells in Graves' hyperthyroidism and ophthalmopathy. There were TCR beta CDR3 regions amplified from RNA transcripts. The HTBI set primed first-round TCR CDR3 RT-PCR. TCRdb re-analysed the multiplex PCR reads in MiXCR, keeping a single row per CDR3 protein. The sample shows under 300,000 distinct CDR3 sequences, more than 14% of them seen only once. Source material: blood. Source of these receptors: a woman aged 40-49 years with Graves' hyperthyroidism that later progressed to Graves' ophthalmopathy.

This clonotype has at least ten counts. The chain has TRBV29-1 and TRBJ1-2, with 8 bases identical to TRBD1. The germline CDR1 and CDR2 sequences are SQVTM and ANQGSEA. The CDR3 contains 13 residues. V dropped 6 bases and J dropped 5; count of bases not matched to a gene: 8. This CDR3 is CSVNRGEGYGYTF. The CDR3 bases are TGCAGCGTGAACAGGGGGGAAGGATATGGCTACACCTTC.

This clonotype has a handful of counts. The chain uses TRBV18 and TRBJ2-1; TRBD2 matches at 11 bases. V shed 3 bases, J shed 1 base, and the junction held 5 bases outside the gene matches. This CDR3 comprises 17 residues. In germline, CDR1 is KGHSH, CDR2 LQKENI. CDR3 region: CASSPLAGGPSYNEQFF. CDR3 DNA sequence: TGTGCCAGCTCACCCTTAGCGGGAGGGCCTTCCTACAATGAGCAGTTCTTC.

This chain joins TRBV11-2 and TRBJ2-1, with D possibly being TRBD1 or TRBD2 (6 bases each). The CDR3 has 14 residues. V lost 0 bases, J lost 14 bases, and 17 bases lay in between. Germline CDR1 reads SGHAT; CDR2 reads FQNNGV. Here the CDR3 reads CASSLDFQLRGEFF. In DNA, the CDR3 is TGTGCCAGCAGCTTAGATTTTCAGTTAAGGGGGGAGTTCTTC. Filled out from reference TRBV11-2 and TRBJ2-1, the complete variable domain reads EAGVAQSPRYKIIEKRQSVAFWCNPISGHATLYWYQQILGQGPKLLIQFQNNGVVDDSQLPKDRFSAERLKGVDSTLKIQPAKLEDSAVYLCASSLDFQLRGEFFGPGTRLTVL.

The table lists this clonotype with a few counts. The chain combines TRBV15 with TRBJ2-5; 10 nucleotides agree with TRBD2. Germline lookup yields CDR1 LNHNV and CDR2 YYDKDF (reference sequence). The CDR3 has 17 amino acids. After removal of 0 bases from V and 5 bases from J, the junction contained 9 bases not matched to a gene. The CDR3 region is CATSRDVASGSGETQYF. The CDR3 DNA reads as TGTGCCACCAGCAGAGATGTGGCTAGCGGGAGTGGGGAGACCCAGTACTTC.

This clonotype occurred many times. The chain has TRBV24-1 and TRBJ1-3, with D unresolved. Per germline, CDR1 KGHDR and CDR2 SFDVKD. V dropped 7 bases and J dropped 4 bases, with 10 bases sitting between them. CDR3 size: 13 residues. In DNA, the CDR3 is TGTGCCACCAGCGCCCCGGGCGGAAACACCATATATTTT. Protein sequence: CATSAPGGNTIYF.

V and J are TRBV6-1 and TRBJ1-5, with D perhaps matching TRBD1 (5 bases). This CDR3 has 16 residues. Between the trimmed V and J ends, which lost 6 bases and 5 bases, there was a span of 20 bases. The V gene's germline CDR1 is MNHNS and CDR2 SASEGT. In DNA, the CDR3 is TGTGCCAGCAGCTCGGCGACAGACGGTGCTTATCAGCCCCAGCATTTT. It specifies CASSSATDGAYQPQHF.

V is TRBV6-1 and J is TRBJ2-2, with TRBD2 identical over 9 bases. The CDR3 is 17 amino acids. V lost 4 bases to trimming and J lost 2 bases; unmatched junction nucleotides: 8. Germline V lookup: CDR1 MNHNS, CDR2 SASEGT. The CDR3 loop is CASSVWRAGGNTGELFF. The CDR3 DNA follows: TGTGCCAGCAGTGTTTGGAGAGCGGGAGGCAACACCGGGGAGCTGTTTTTT.

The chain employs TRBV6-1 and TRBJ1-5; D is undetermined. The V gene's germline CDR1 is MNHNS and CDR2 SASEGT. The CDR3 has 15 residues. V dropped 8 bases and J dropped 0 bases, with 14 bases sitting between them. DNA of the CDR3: TGTGCCAGCCGTGTTTCAACTTATAGCAATCAGCCCCAGCATTTT. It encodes CASRVSTYSNQPQHF.

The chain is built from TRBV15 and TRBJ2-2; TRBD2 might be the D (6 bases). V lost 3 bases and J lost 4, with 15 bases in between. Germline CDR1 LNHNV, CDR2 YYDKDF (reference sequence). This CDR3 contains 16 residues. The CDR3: CATSSRVGGPTGELFF. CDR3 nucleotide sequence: TGTGCCACCAGCAGCAGAGTCGGGGGACCCACCGGGGAGCTGTTTTTT. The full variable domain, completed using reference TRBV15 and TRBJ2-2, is DAMVIQNPRYQVTQFGKPVTLSCSQTLNHNVMYWYQQKSSQAPKLLFHYYDKDFNNEADTPDNFQSRRPNTSFCFLDIRSPGLGDTAMYLCATSSRVGGPTGELFFGEGSRLTVL.

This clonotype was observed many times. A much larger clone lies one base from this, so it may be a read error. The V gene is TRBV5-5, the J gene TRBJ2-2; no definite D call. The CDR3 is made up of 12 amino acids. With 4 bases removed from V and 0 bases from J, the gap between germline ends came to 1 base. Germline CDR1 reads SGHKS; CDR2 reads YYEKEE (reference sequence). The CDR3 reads CASSTNTGELFF. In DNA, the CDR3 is TGTGCCAGCAGCACGAACACCGGGGAGCTGTTTTTT.

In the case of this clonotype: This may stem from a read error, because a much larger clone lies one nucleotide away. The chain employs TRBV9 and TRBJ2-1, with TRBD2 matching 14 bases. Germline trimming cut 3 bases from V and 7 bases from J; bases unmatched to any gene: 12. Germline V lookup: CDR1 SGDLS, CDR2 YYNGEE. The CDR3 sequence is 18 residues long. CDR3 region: CASSAHPGLAGGGNEQFF. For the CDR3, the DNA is TGTGCCAGCAGCGCTCACCCCGGACTAGCGGGAGGTGGGAATGAGCAGTTCTTC.

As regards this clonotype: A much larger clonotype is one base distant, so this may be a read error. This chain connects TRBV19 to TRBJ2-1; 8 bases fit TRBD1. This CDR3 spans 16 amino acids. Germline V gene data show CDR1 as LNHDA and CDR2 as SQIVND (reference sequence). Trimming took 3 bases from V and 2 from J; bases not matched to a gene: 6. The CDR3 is CASSIGQGAPYNEQFF. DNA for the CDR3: TGTGCCAGTAGTATCGGACAGGGTGCCCCCTACAATGAGCAGTTCTTC.

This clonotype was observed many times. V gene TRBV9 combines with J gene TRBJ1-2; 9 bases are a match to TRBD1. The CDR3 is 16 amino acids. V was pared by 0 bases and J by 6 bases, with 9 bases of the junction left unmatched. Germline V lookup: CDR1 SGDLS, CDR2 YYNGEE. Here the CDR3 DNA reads TGTGCCAGCAGCGTAGCGATAACAGGGGGCAGGGATGGCTACACCTTC. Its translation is CASSVAITGGRDGYTF.

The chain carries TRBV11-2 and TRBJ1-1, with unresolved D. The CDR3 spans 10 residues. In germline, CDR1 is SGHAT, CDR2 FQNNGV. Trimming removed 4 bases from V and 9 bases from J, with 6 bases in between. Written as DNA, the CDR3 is TGTGCCAGCAGCTCAGTACAAGCTTTCTTT. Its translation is CASSSVQAFF.

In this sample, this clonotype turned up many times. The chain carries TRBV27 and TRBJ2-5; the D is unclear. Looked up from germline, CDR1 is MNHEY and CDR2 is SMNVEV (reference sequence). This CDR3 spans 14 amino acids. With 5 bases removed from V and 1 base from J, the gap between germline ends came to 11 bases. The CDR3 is CASSPKTLQETQYF. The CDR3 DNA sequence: TGTGCCAGCAGTCCCAAGACCCTCCAAGAGACCCAGTACTTC.

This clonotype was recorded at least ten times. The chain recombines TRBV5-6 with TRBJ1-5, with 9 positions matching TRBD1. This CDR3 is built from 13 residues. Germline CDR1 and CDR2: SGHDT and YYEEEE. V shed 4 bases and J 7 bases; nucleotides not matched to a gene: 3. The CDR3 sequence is CASSLDRGQPQHF. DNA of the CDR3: TGTGCCAGCAGCCTGGACAGGGGCCAGCCCCAGCATTTT.

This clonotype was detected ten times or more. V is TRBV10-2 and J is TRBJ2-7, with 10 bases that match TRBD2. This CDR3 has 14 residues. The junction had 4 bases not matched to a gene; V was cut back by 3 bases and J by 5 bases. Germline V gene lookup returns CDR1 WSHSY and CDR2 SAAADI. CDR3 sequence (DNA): TGCGCCAGCAGTGACAGAGCGGGAGGGGACGAGCAGTACTTC. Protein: CASSDRAGGDEQYF.

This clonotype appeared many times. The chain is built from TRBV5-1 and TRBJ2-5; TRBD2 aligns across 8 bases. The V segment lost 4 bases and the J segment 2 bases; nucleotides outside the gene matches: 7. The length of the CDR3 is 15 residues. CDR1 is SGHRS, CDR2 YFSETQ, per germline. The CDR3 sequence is CASSLRASGQETQYF. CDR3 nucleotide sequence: TGCGCCAGCAGCCTGCGGGCTAGCGGGCAAGAGACCCAGTACTTC.

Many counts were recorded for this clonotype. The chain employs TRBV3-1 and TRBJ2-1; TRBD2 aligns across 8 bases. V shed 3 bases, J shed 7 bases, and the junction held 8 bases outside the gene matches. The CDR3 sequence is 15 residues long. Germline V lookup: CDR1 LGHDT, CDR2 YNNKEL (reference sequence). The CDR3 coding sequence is TGTGCCAGCAGCCACAACAAGCGGGAGAATAATGAGCAGTTCTTC. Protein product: CASSHNKRENNEQFF.

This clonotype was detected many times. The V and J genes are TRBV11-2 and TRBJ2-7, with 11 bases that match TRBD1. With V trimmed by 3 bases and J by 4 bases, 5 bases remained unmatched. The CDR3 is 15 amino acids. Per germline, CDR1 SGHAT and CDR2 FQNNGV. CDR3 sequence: CASSFGQGAGYEQYF. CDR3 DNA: TGTGCCAGCAGCTTCGGACAGGGGGCAGGGTACGAGCAGTACTTC.

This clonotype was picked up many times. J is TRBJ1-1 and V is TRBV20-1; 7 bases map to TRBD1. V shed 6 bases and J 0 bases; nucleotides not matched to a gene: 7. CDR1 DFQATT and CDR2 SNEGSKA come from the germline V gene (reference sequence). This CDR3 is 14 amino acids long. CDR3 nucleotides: TGCAGTGCGGCCGAGGGGGCCATGAACACTGAAGCTTTCTTT. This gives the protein CSAAEGAMNTEAFF.

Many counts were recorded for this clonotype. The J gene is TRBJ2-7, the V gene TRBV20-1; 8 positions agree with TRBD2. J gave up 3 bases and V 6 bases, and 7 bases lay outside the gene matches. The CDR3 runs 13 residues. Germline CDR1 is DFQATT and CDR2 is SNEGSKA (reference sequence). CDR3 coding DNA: TGCAGTGCCAAAACCGGGACTAGCTACGAGCAGTACTTC. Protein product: CSAKTGTSYEQYF.

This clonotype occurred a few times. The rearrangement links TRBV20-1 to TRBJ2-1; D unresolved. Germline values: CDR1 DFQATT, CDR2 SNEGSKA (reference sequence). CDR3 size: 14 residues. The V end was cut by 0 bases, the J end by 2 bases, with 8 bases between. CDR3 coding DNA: TGCAGTGCTAGAGAGGCTTTGGCCTACAATGAGCAGTTCTTC. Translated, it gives CSAREALAYNEQFF.

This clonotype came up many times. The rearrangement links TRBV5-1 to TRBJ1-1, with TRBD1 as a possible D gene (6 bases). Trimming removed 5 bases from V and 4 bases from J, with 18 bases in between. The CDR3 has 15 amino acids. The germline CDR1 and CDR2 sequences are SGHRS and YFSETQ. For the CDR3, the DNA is TGCGCCAGCAGTCACGAATCCGGGACAACCACTGAAGCTTTCTTT. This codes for CASSHESGTTTEAFF.